A selection of T cell receptor beta chains follows, all from one sample in a study of blood T cell repertoires in COVID-19. Data came from immunoSEQ multiplex PCR; TCRdb stores just in-frame clones and leaves some out. The top ten clones hold 3.6% of a sample with 200,000 to 250,000 clones, roughly 84% of them seen once. The sequencing sample was made of peripheral blood. These receptors all stem from an elderly woman with acute or convalescent COVID-19. Each CDR3 is given with its conserved first and last residue. Fields, in order: CDR3 protein, J gene, V gene.

CDR3: CASSAGQVYGYTF
J: TRBJ1-2
V: TRBV5-1

CDR3: CASSLGTGGTEQYF
J: TRBJ2-7
V: TRBV4-3

CDR3: CATSDPKTGWETQYF
J: TRBJ2-5
V: TRBV24-1

CDR3: CASSLPTTRYYQPQHF
J: TRBJ1-5
V: TRBV28

CDR3: CASSVGPGGRVNTQYF
J: TRBJ2-3
V: TRBV9

CDR3: CASSFSGDYNEQFF
J: TRBJ2-1
V: TRBV11-2

CDR3: CASSGYRGEAFF
J: TRBJ1-1
V: TRBV9

CDR3: CATRPRVSNEKLFF
J: TRBJ1-4
V: TRBV10-3

CDR3: CASRATGANYGYTF
J: TRBJ1-2
V: TRBV7-8

CDR3: CASSLAWTGLYNEQFF
J: TRBJ2-1
V: TRBV11-2

CDR3: CASSYSTGQGYF
J: TRBJ2-3
V: TRBV6-2/TRBV6-3

CDR3: CASTSGTFSGEQYF
J: TRBJ2-7
V: TRBV6-5

CDR3: CASSQGQGRTQYF
J: TRBJ2-3
V: TRBV3-1/TRBV3-2

CDR3: CASSQERLAGGKETQYF
J: TRBJ2-5
V: TRBV3-1/TRBV3-2

CDR3: CASSLEKGFRQLNTEAFF
J: TRBJ1-1
V: TRBV7-8

CDR3: CASSEALYGTASTDTQYF
J: TRBJ2-3
V: TRBV2

CDR3: CASSQAPGLNTGELFF
J: TRBJ2-2
V: TRBV4-3

CDR3: CASSSHPGARANEKLFF
J: TRBJ1-4
V: TRBV3-1/TRBV3-2

CDR3: CASSLYGTEAFF
J: TRBJ1-1
V: TRBV28

CDR3: CASTHAGGNSPLHF
J: TRBJ1-6
V: TRBV5-4

CDR3: CASSFLATSATDTQYF
J: TRBJ2-3
V: TRBV5-1

CDR3: CAIRRTGVGNTEAFF
J: TRBJ1-1
V: TRBV10-3

CDR3: CASSQGRTGRNTGELFF
J: TRBJ2-2
V: TRBV4-1

CDR3: CASSYRQGWEQFF
J: TRBJ2-1
V: TRBV6-5

CDR3: CASSLRGLGNQPQHF
J: TRBJ1-5
V: TRBV5-1

CDR3: CASSYNKPGHGQFF
J: TRBJ2-1
V: TRBV6-5

CDR3: CASSRGQGGGNTIYF
J: TRBJ1-3
V: TRBV21-1

CDR3: CASSPGLQAWGSPLHF
J: TRBJ1-6
V: TRBV5-1

CDR3: CASSLTGGNQPQHF
J: TRBJ1-5
V: TRBV28

CDR3: CASSLSGPGVNSPLHF
J: TRBJ1-6
V: TRBV7-3

CDR3: CASSLRLAGPDTQYF
J: TRBJ2-3
V: TRBV6-5